This T cell receptor (beta chain) was obtained from a study of T-cell reconstitution after alpha-beta-depleted transplantation in children. General study points: For some patients, TCRbeta diversity was high at day 60 because of recipient T cells and thymic progenitors that survived.

This clonotype was picked up a small number of times. What it binds is unknown. This CDR3 has 12 residues. Germline V gene data show CDR1 as DFQATT and CDR2 as SNEGSKA (reference sequence). Trimming took 1 base from V and 7 from J, leaving 8 bases between them. Using unique molecular identifiers, the investigators prepared the TCRbeta library. TCRdb analysed the PCR reads with MiXCR anew, one entry per CDR3 protein. This repertoire shows about 580,000 distinct CDR3 sequences, more than 20% found once; its top ten account for 12% to 15%. The sample in question was PBMCs, mostly from graft donor cells, obtained 360 days after TCRalphabeta/CD19-depleted stem cell transplant. The origin of this receptor is a boy in the first two years of life who had a stem cell transplant for acute myeloid leukemia, so the T cells may come from the graft donor. V usage is TRBV20-1 and J usage is TRBJ2-1, with a tentative D call TRBD2 (6 bases). This chain's CDR3 is CSARGEANEQFF. In DNA, the CDR3 is TGCAGTGCTAGAGGGGAGGCGAATGAGCAGTTCTTC.